One T cell receptor beta chain is described in this entry. The target antigen is unknown. The data were taken from a study of cytomegalovirus exposure and HLA in healthy donors. Trimming at V came to 5 bases and at J to 1 base, leaving 3 bases not matched to a gene. CDR1 MNHEY and CDR2 SMNVEV come from the germline V gene (reference sequence). CDR3 length equals 14 residues. 13 Jbeta primers and 60 Vbeta primers were used for the PCR. Only in-frame clones appear in the TCRdb table, and some are missing; sequencing was by immunoSEQ multiplex PCR. The sample includes over 140,000 clones, about 84% of them seen just once. Broader study findings: As was reported, the HLA-A and HLA-B alleles of most subjects were accurately predicted from TCR beta sequences.

The TCR sequence derives from a man aged 50 to 59 in good health and CMV-seronegative. V is TRBV27 and J is TRBJ1-1; 8 bases are shared with TRBD1. Sequences were obtained from PBMCs. This chain's CDR3 is CASSPGTGNTEAFF. Here the CDR3 DNA reads TGTGCCAGCAGTCCTGGGACAGGGAACACTGAAGCTTTCTTT.